The present T cell receptor beta chain was sequenced within a study of graft-versus-host responses after intestinal transplantation. About the research overall: After anti-thymocyte globulin induction, recipients took tacrolimus and steroids for approximately three years.

Overall study findings and caveats: Clonal ratios of graft-versus-host to host-versus-graft in allografts were high for patients exhibiting graft-donor T cell macrochimerism. Declines in HvG clones occurring early post-transplant were associated with peak circulating GvH clone levels. The recipient marrow held GvH clones, and some of them showed up first in ileum or blood.

This CDR3 has 14 residues. The V gene's germline CDR1 is MNHEY and CDR2 SMNVEV (reference sequence). With 3 bases removed from V and 1 base from J, the gap between germline ends came to 9 bases. Sequencing was performed with immunoSEQ multiplex PCR; in TCRdb, only in-frame clones are kept and a portion is missing. In the table there are 77,000 or so clones, 85% to 95% of which are singletons. About this clone itself: Antigen unknown. The sample has other DNA sequences that encode this CDR3 too.

The sequence came from a human donor who received an intestinal transplant. This specimen was unstimulated CD8+ T cells sorted from spleen or lymph node cells, taken before intestinal transplant. The V call is TRBV27, the J call TRBJ2-5, with D unresolved. CDR3 DNA: TGTGCCAGCAGTTTGGGTTTGGGCCAAGAGACCCAGTACTTC. This translates into CASSLGLGQETQYF.